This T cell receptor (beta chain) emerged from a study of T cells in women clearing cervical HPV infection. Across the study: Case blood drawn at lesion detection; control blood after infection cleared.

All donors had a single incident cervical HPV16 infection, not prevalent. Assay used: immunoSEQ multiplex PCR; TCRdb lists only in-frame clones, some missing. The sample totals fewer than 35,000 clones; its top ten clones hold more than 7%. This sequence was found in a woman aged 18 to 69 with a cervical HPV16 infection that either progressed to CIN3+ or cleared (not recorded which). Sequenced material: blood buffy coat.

The CDR3 is CAHTVGPNYGYTF. CDR3 DNA (partial): TGTGCCCATACAGTGGGCCCTAACTATGGC. The rearrangement links TRBV10-3 to TRBJ1-2; D remains ambiguous. Sequencing ends 3 residues short of the CDR3 end; the germline J gene provides the rest. Per germline, CDR1 ENHRY and CDR2 SYGVKD. Between the trimmed V and J ends, which lost 11 bases and 0 bases, there was a span of 13 bases. This CDR3 comprises 13 residues.